The 32 T cell receptor beta chains listed next were all sequenced from one sample in a study of T cells after somatic rescue of genetic block. TCRdb keeps only in-frame clones here, not all; method: immunoSEQ multiplex PCR. Among under 150,000 clones listed, approximately 90% were seen once. Sample: peripheral blood mononuclear cells (PBMCs). The origin of the receptors is a woman aged 18 to 35.

This chain uses TRBV5-1 with TRBJ2-5; possibly TRBD1 or TRBD2 for D (5 bases each). CDR3 size: 14 residues. Germline V gives CDR1 SGHRS, CDR2 YFSETQ. V lost 0 bases, J lost 5 bases, and 11 bases lay in between. The CDR3 spells CASSLGGSGETQYF. The DNA of the CDR3 is TGCGCCAGCAGCTTGGGGGGCTCGGGGGAGACCCAGTACTTC.

V is TRBV2 and J is TRBJ2-5, with D hard to call. Germline V lookup: CDR1 SNHLY, CDR2 FYNNEI. This CDR3 has 11 residues. Trimming stripped 10 bases from V and 5 bases from J, with 11 bases between. The CDR3 DNA sequence: TGTGCCACCTTTTCGGAGGAGACCCAGTACTTC. Its protein product is CATFSEETQYF.

V usage is TRBV5-1 and J usage is TRBJ1-1; 7 positions match TRBD1. Germline loops: CDR1 SGHRS, CDR2 YFSETQ. The CDR3 runs to 12 residues. The V segment lost 4 bases and the J segment 8 bases; nucleotides outside the gene matches: 5. The CDR3 sequence is CASSRQGGEAFF. The CDR3 DNA reads as TGCGCCAGCAGCCGACAGGGCGGGGAAGCTTTCTTT.

The CDR3 DNA reads as TGTGCCAGCAGCCCCTTCGCAGGGACCCAAGAGACCCAGTACTTC. This gives the protein CASSPFAGTQETQYF. This chain uses TRBV6-5 with TRBJ2-5, with D perhaps matching TRBD1 or TRBD2 (5 bases each). V was pared by 6 bases and J by 1 base, with 15 bases between. From germline, CDR1 is MNHEY and CDR2 SVGAGI. This CDR3 spans 15 amino acids.

The V and J genes are TRBV7-2 and TRBJ2-3, with D hard to call. The germline V gene has CDR1 SGHTA and CDR2 FQGNSA. V was clipped by 5 bases and J by 4 bases, with 7 bases between them. This CDR3 is 12 amino acids long. CDR3 nucleotides: TGTGCCAGCAGCCTACTCCCAGATACGCAGTATTTT. This codes for CASSLLPDTQYF.

This clone was counted a single time. This chain uses TRBV15 with TRBJ1-2; D is possibly TRBD1 (6 bases). V was pared by 2 bases and J by 8 bases, with 15 bases between. This CDR3 is built from 14 residues. Germline values: CDR1 LNHNV, CDR2 YYDKDF (reference sequence). The CDR3 spells CATSRSDRLVGYTF. The CDR3 DNA follows: TGTGCCACCAGCAGATCAGACAGGCTGGTGGGCTACACCTTC.

This clone occurred once. The V and J genes are TRBV7-2 and TRBJ2-2; D uncertain. The CDR3 consists of 14 residues. Trimming removed 5 bases at V and 5 bases at J, with 12 bases between. Germline V gene sequence: CDR1 SGHTA, CDR2 FQGNSA. CDR3 region: CASSPPPGTGELFF. CDR3 bases: TGTGCCAGCAGCCCACCCCCTGGGACCGGGGAGCTGTTTTTT.

The V and J genes are TRBV7-9 and TRBJ2-1, with 8 bases aligning to TRBD1. Per germline, CDR1 SEHNR and CDR2 FQNEAQ (reference sequence). The CDR3 sequence is 18 residues long. J gave up 0 bases and V 7 bases, and 14 bases lay outside the gene matches. The CDR3 DNA reads TGTGCCAGCATCTACTCCGGCAGGGGGCGCCCCTCCTACAATGAGCAGTTCTTC. The encoded protein is CASIYSGRGRPSYNEQFF.

For the CDR3, the DNA is TGCGCCAGCAGCTTGGCCCCGGGGGGCACTGAAGCTTTCTTT. Its translation is CASSLAPGGTEAFF. The gene calls are TRBV5-1 and TRBJ1-1, with D possibly being TRBD1 (5 bases). The CDR3 contains 14 residues. In germline, CDR1 is SGHRS, CDR2 YFSETQ. V lost 0 bases, J lost 4 bases, and 10 bases lay in between.

J is TRBJ2-7 and V is TRBV4-2; D is uncertain. The CDR3 totals 15 residues. V was shortened by 0 bases and J by 1 base, with 10 bases between the two germline ends. Germline-derived CDR1 and CDR2 are LGHNA and YNFKEQ. Here the CDR3 reads CASSQDLETSYEQYF. The CDR3 DNA sequence: TGTGCCAGCAGCCAAGATCTAGAGACATCCTACGAGCAGTACTTC.

In DNA, the CDR3 is TGTGCCAGCAGTACTAGGGGTTGGATGCAAGAGACCCAGTACTTC. Translation gives CASSTRGWMQETQYF. The rearrangement uses TRBV6-6 and TRBJ2-5, with D perhaps TRBD1 or TRBD2 (5 bases each). V was cut by 5 bases and J by 2 bases, with 15 bases left in between. The CDR3 contains 15 residues. CDR1 is MNHNY and CDR2 is SVGAGI in the germline V gene (reference sequence).

The chain carries TRBV10-3 and TRBJ1-2; D may be TRBD1 (6 bases). From germline, CDR1 is ENHRY and CDR2 SYGVKD. CDR3 length equals 12 residues. CDR3 sequence reads: CSSKGESYGYTF. CDR3 DNA sequence: TGTTCCTCCAAGGGGGAGTCCTATGGCTACACCTTC.

The chain is built from TRBV18 and TRBJ2-1; D ambiguous. Germline CDR1 reads KGHSH; CDR2 reads LQKENI. The CDR3 is made up of 11 amino acids. The germline V and J ends were trimmed by 6 bases and 8 bases, with 8 bases remaining between them. This chain's CDR3 is CASSQPDEQFF. The DNA of the CDR3 is TGTGCCAGCTCCCAACCAGATGAGCAGTTCTTC.

The chain recombines TRBV15 with TRBJ1-3; no clear D gene. Looked up from germline, CDR1 is LNHNV and CDR2 is YYDKDF (reference sequence). Trimming left V 0 bases short and J 0 bases short, with 6 bases between. The CDR3 consists of 15 residues. The CDR3 loop is CATSRDLPSGNTIYF. The CDR3 DNA reads TGTGCCACCAGCAGAGATCTCCCCTCTGGAAACACCATATATTTT.

In DNA, the CDR3 is TGTGCCAGCAGCAAACAGGGCAATCAGCCCCAGCATTTT. It encodes CASSKQGNQPQHF. The J gene is TRBJ1-5, the V gene TRBV6-5; D possibly corresponds to TRBD1 (5 bases). Trimming took off 6 bases at V and 2 bases at J, with 8 bases between the two ends. The CDR3 has 13 amino acids. Germline lookup yields CDR1 MNHEY and CDR2 SVGAGI.

The chain has TRBV7-9 and TRBJ1-2; no definite D call. CDR1 is SEHNR and CDR2 is FQNEAQ in the germline V gene (reference sequence). The CDR3 sequence is 13 residues long. The V gene lost 2 bases and the J gene lost 8 bases, with 12 bases spanning the gap. The CDR3 protein is CASSLSHTFGYTF. The CDR3, as DNA: TGTGCCAGCAGCTTAAGCCACACATTCGGCTACACCTTC.

The genes are TRBV7-2 and TRBJ1-5; no clear D gene. The CDR3 is 16 residues long. Germline loops: CDR1 SGHTA, CDR2 FQGNSA. V was clipped by 0 bases and J by 1 base, with 10 bases between them. CDR3 residues: CASSLAGLVSNQPQHF. DNA for the CDR3: TGTGCCAGCAGCTTAGCGGGTTTGGTAAGCAATCAGCCCCAGCATTTT.

The V call is TRBV5-6, the J call TRBJ2-2; D could derive from TRBD1 or TRBD2 (5 bases each). V dropped 0 bases and J dropped 3 bases, with 9 bases sitting between them. In germline, CDR1 is SGHDT, CDR2 YYEEEE. CDR3 length: 15 residues. The chain's CDR3 is CASSLVGEYTGELFF. The CDR3 DNA follows: TGTGCCAGCAGCTTGGTGGGGGAATACACCGGGGAGCTGTTTTTT.

V usage is TRBV15 and J usage is TRBJ2-3; D is unresolved. Looked up from germline, CDR1 is LNHNV and CDR2 is YYDKDF (reference sequence). With 9 bases removed from V and 1 base from J, the gap between germline ends came to 8 bases. The CDR3 has 12 amino acids. The CDR3 sequence: CATAIGTDTQYF. Here the CDR3 DNA reads TGTGCCACTGCAATTGGCACAGATACGCAGTATTTT. The entire variable domain, with the rest obtained from reference TRBV15 and TRBJ2-3, is as follows: DAMVIQNPRYQVTQFGKPVTLSCSQTLNHNVMYWYQQKSSQAPKLLFHYYDKDFNNEADTPDNFQSRRPNTSFCFLDIRSPGLGDTAMYLCATAIGTDTQYFGPGTRLTVL.

This rearrangement joins TRBV19 to TRBJ1-3; unclear D gene. Trimming removed 10 bases from V and 0 bases from J, with 19 bases in between. The CDR3 spans 16 residues. CDR1 and CDR2 from the germline V gene are LNHDA and SQIVND (reference sequence). The CDR3 reads CATKPGRKSSGNTIYF. Written as DNA, the CDR3 is TGTGCCACCAAGCCCGGGAGAAAGAGCTCTGGAAACACCATATATTTT.

The CDR3 nucleotides read TGCGCCAGCTCTAGCGGGGGGGACACCGGGGAGCTGTTTTTT. It yields the protein CASSSGGDTGELFF. This sequence joins TRBV4-3 and TRBJ2-2; 12 bases map to TRBD2. The CDR3 is made up of 14 amino acids. In germline, CDR1 is LGHNA, CDR2 YSLEER. J lost 3 bases, V lost 8 bases, and 1 base had no gene match.

The genes are TRBV11-2 and TRBJ1-1; D is undetermined. The CDR3 extends over 16 amino acids. V dropped 3 bases and J dropped 2 bases, with 16 bases sitting between them. From germline, CDR1 is SGHAT and CDR2 FQNNGV. CDR3 protein: CASSFDTSLGNTEAFF. CDR3 sequence (DNA): TGTGCCAGCAGCTTCGACACAAGTTTGGGTAACACTGAAGCTTTCTTT.

The J gene is TRBJ1-3, the V gene TRBV7-9, with 8 bases that match TRBD1. Losses at the gene ends were 1 base for V and 3 bases for J; bases not matched to a gene: 5. Germline V lookup: CDR1 SEHNR, CDR2 FQNEAQ (reference sequence). The CDR3 covers 16 residues. CDR3 coding DNA: TGTGCCAGCAGCTTAGAGGACAGGGCTTTTGGAAACACCATATATTTT. Its protein product is CASSLEDRAFGNTIYF.

The CDR3 region is CASSYRTGPDSPLHF. As DNA, the CDR3 is TGTGCCAGCAGCTACCGTACAGGCCCGGATTCACCCCTCCACTTT. The chain has TRBV7-9 and TRBJ1-6, with a possible D match to TRBD1 (5 bases). Per the germline V gene, CDR1 is SEHNR and CDR2 is FQNEAQ (reference sequence). The CDR3 contains 15 residues. Between the trimmed V and J ends, which lost 4 bases and 8 bases, there was a span of 15 bases.

This chain uses TRBV5-1 with TRBJ1-2; 7 bases map to TRBD1. Germline V CDR1 and CDR2: SGHRS, YFSETQ. CDR3 length equals 16 residues. V shed 0 bases, J shed 4 bases, and the junction held 9 bases outside the gene matches. DNA of the CDR3: TGCGCCAGCAGCTTGGATAGGGGGACAGCGCTCTATGGCTACACCTTC. Its translation: CASSLDRGTALYGYTF.

The J gene is TRBJ2-3, the V gene TRBV6-4, with 7 bases lining up with TRBD1. V lost 4 bases to trimming and J lost 6 bases; unmatched junction nucleotides: 13. This CDR3 contains 16 residues. The germline V gene has CDR1 MRHNA and CDR2 SNTAGT. CDR3 residues: CASSASDRPAGDTQYF. CDR3 sequence (DNA): TGTGCCAGCAGTGCTTCGGACAGGCCGGCAGGGGATACGCAGTATTTT.

The V gene is TRBV5-8, the J gene TRBJ1-2; D is ambiguous. Trimming took off 4 bases at V and 8 bases at J, with 12 bases between the two ends. The length of the CDR3 is 12 residues. The germline V gene encodes CDR1 SGHTS and CDR2 YDEGEE. This CDR3 reads CASSPVQQGYTF. CDR3 DNA sequence: TGTGCCAGCAGCCCAGTGCAGCAAGGCTACACCTTC.

This rearrangement joins TRBV28 to TRBJ2-7, with D possibly TRBD1 on 6 matching bases. Germline-derived CDR1 and CDR2 are MDHEN and SYDVKM. The CDR3 has 13 amino acids. The germline V and J ends were trimmed by 6 bases and 2 bases, with 11 bases remaining between them. This CDR3 reads CASSRTEPYEQYF. CDR3 sequence (DNA): TGTGCCAGCAGCCGGACAGAACCCTACGAGCAGTACTTC.

V and J are TRBV6-4 and TRBJ2-1; D possibly corresponds to TRBD1 (6 bases). Between the trimmed V and J ends, which lost 4 bases and 9 bases, there was a span of 13 bases. Germline CDR1 MRHNA, CDR2 SNTAGT. The CDR3 length is 13 residues. CDR3 in DNA: TGTGCCAGCAGTGCGACAGGATTGGGTGAGCAGTTCTTC. Protein: CASSATGLGEQFF.

V usage is TRBV5-6 and J usage is TRBJ1-5; D perhaps matches TRBD1 (5 bases). Germline values: CDR1 SGHDT, CDR2 YYEEEE. Trimming pared 0 bases from V and 3 bases from J, leaving 13 bases between. The CDR3 consists of 16 residues. This CDR3 reads CASSLGLGANNQPQHF. The DNA for the CDR3 is TGTGCCAGCAGCTTGGGGCTTGGGGCAAACAATCAGCCCCAGCATTTT.

V is TRBV28 and J is TRBJ1-5, with D hard to call. The V end lost 3 bases, the J end lost 8 bases, and 8 bases lay between the germline ends. The germline V gene encodes CDR1 MDHEN and CDR2 SYDVKM. The CDR3 contains 12 residues. As DNA, the CDR3 is TGTGCCAGCAGTTTGCCGGGGAAGCCCCAGCATTTT. Its protein is CASSLPGKPQHF.

J is TRBJ1-2 and V is TRBV5-4; 8 bases match TRBD1. The CDR3 has 15 amino acids. Germline assignment: CDR1 SGHNT and CDR2 YYREEE (reference sequence). Losses at the gene ends were 4 bases for V and 1 base for J; bases not matched to a gene: 6. For the CDR3, the DNA is TGTGCCAGCAGCCCGCGGACAGGGCATAACTATGGCTACACCTTC. It yields the protein CASSPRTGHNYGYTF.